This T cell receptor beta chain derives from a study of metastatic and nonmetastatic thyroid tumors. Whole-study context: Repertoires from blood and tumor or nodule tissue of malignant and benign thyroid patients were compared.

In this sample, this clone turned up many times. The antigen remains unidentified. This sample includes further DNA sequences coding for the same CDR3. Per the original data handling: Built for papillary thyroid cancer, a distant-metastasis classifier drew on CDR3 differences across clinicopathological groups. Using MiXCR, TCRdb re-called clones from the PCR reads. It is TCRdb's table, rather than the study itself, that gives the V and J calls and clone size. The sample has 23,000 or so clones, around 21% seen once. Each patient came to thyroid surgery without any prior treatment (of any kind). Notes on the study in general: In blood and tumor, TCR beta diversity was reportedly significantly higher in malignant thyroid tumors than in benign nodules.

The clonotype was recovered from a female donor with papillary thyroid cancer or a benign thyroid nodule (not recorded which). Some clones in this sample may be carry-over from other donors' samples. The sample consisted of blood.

The CDR3 protein is CASSYPLGAGDGETQYF. CDR3 bases: TGTGCCAGCAGCTATCCACTGGGAGCGGGGGACGGAGAGACCCAGTACTTC. This rearrangement joins TRBV5-6 to TRBJ2-5, with 8 bases lining up with TRBD2. This CDR3 has 17 amino acids. From germline, CDR1 is SGHDT and CDR2 YYEEEE. Trimming cost V 3 bases and J 4 bases; bases outside gene matches: 14.